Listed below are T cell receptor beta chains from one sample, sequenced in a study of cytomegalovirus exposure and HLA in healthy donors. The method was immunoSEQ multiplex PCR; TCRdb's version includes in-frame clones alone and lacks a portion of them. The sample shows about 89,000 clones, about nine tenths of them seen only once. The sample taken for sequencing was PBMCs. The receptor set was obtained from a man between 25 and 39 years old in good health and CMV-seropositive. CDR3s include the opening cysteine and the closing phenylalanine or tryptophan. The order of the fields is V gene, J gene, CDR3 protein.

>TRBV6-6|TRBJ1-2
CASTPERAYYGYTF
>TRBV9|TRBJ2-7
CASSPKTSGSHNEQYF
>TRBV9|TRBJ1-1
CASSVGGQANTEAFF
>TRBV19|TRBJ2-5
CASSIDHGTSGRKTQYF
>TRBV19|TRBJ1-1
CASSRTGQPFMNTEAFF
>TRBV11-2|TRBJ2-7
CASSLSGYGQYF
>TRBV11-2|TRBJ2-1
CASSLELAADNEQFF
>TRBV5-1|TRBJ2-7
CASSWTGQENYEQYF
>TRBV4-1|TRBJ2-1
CAGSQEALAGVLNEQFF
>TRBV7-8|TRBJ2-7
CASSMRDYRTYEQYF
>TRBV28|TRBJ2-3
CASSLLAGGSTDTQYF
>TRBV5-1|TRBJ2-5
CASSLSLAGTTQETQYF
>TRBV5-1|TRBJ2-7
CASSLARTGYYEQYF
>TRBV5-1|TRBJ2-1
CASNLLAGGPVEQFF
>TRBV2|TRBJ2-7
CASRPTSGAAYEQYF
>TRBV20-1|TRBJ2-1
CSARDRDRQFF
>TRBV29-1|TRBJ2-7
CSVEPQTGSEQYF
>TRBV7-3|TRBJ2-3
CASSLRLAGGIDTQYF
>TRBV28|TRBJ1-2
CASSLGQNYGYTF
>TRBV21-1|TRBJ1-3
CASSNGGDEGGPGNTIYF
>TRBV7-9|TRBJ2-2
CASAVTGANTGELFF
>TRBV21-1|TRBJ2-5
CASSLPPEKETQYF
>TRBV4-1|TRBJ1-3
CASSQEGGQEF
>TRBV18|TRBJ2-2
CASSPGTGGTGELFF
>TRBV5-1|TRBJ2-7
CASSSGLGPYEQYF
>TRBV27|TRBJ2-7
CASSMTASYEQYF
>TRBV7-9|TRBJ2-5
CASISSGTGFQETQYF
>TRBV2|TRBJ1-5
CASSQQGAANQPQHF